Presented here are 4 T cell receptor beta chains from one specimen sequenced in a study of response to subunit inactivated influenza vaccine. TCRdb analysed the RT-PCR reads with MiXCR anew, one entry per CDR3 protein. The data show roughly 170,000 distinct CDR3 sequences, around 9.2% seen once. The specimen was non-naive T cells sorted from PBMCs, collected on the day of vaccination. Every receptor here comes from a man aged 45 to 65 who received an inactivated influenza vaccine.

The chain is built from TRBV6-2 or TRBV6-3 and TRBJ1-2; D perhaps matches TRBD1 (5 bases). The CDR3 totals 13 residues. Germline V gene lookup returns CDR1 MNHEY and CDR2 SVGEGT. Trimming removed 5 bases at V and 4 bases at J, with 11 bases between. The CDR3 reads CASSRPTVYGYTF. As DNA, the CDR3 is TGTGCCAGCAGTCGCCCGACAGTCTATGGCTACACCTTC.

This clonotype was detected ten times or more. The rearrangement links TRBV5-1 to TRBJ1-1; TRBD1 matches at 8 bases. CDR1 is SGHRS and CDR2 is YFSETQ in the germline V gene. The junction had 6 bases not matched to a gene; V was cut back by 4 bases and J by 4 bases. The CDR3 extends over 14 amino acids. CDR3 DNA sequence: TGCGCCAGCAGCCGAGGACAGGGCGGCACTGAAGCTTTCTTT. Translation gives CASSRGQGGTEAFF.

This clonotype was seen a few times. The V call is TRBV4-1, the J call TRBJ2-2, with D maybe TRBD2 (6 bases). The germline V gene encodes CDR1 MGHRA and CDR2 YSYEKL. V was pared by 0 bases and J by 9 bases, with 14 bases between. The CDR3 is 15 residues long. The chain's CDR3 is CASSQDSGVYRELFF. The CDR3 nucleotides are TGCGCCAGCAGCCAAGATTCGGGGGTCTACCGGGAGCTGTTTTTT.

This clonotype appeared a few times. J is TRBJ2-1 and V is TRBV12-3 or TRBV12-4, with D tentatively TRBD1 or TRBD2 (6 bases each). V lost 6 bases and J 6 bases, leaving 12 bases between the germline ends. This CDR3 is built from 13 residues. The CDR3 coding sequence is TGTGCCAGCAGCCCCGGGGGCCTCAATGAGCAGTTCTTC. The encoded protein is CASSPGGLNEQFF.